This entry is about one T cell receptor (beta chain). Its antigen is currently unknown. Each and every patient relapsed after autologous stem cell transplantation, and patients got differing brentuximab vedotin exposure. The sample is drawn from a study of PD-1 blockade in classical Hodgkin lymphoma. Findings and limits, study-wide: Compared with healthy donors, newly diagnosed patients reportedly showed lower baseline TCR diversity. At C4D1, TCR diversity had climbed significantly for CD4+ cells, though not for CD8+ cells.

Method: immunoSEQ multiplex PCR; TCRdb's copy keeps in-frame clones and lacks some. The data show about 85,000 clones, about 93% seen once. The CDR3 is 13 residues long. CDR1 is MNHEY, CDR2 SMNVEV, per germline (reference sequence). V gave up 3 bases and J gave up 6 bases; unmatched junction bases: 1. This material consisted of peripheral blood mononuclear cells (PBMCs), taken before the second cycle of nivolumab. The genes are TRBV27 and TRBJ2-7, with 11 bases matching TRBD1. The TCR originated in a human donor with classical Hodgkin lymphoma. This CDR3 reads CASSLGTGGEQYF. Here the CDR3 DNA reads TGTGCCAGCAGTTTGGGGACAGGGGGCGAGCAGTACTTC.